This T cell receptor beta chain was obtained from a study of OX40 agonist ivuxolimab in advanced cancers. Whole-study context: Clinicians treated patients with ivuxolimab, an agonistic anti-OX40 (CD134) antibody. Study-wide findings and caveats: Low normalized T-cell clonal expansion also characterized some of the nonresponders.

CDR3 length: 14 amino acids. The V and J ends lost 0 bases and 2 bases respectively, with 8 bases between them. Germline values: CDR1 LNHNV, CDR2 YYDKDF (reference sequence). The cohort excluded patients with autoimmune disease history or systemic immunosuppression. Profiled with immunoSEQ multiplex PCR; TCRdb holds only in-frame clones, not every one. The sample carries around 65,000 clones, 65% to 80% recorded once. Notes on this clone: Its antigen is as yet unknown.

The TCR originated in an adult with an advanced solid tumor such as melanoma, head and neck, liver or kidney cancer. Sequencing was performed on CD4+ or CD8+ T cells sorted from blood, taken in a trial of the OX40 agonist ivuxolimab. The chain couples TRBV15 to TRBJ2-7; D is uncertain. This CDR3 reads CATSRDAQAYEQYF. For the CDR3, the DNA is TGTGCCACCAGCAGAGACGCGCAGGCCTACGAGCAGTACTTC.